What follows are 26 T cell receptor beta chains derived from one specimen sequenced in a study of blood T cells in healthy people across ages. For the second PCR, which ran for about 7 to 11 cycles, a sample-barcoded 5' primer and a J-beta primer mix were used. TCRdb re-derived calls from the 5' RACE reads in MiXCR, one entry per CDR3 protein. The sample shows hundreds of thousands of distinct CDR3 sequences, around half of them seen only once. The sequencing sample was made of blood. The receptor source for this set is a woman aged 55-69 years in good health.

The chain recombines TRBV7-9 with TRBJ2-7, with D possibly TRBD1 on 7 matching bases. Germline CDR1 and CDR2: SEHNR and FQNEAQ (reference sequence). Trimming shortened V by 8 bases and J by 4 bases, and 21 bases separated the two germline ends. This CDR3 comprises 15 residues. CDR3: CASPSGGTARYEQYF. CDR3 DNA sequence: TGTGCCAGCCCCAGTGGGGGGACAGCGCGATACGAGCAGTACTTC.

V usage is TRBV27 and J usage is TRBJ1-2, with 10 bases that match TRBD1. Germline V lookup: CDR1 MNHEY, CDR2 SMNVEV (reference sequence). With 1 base clipped from V and 8 bases from J, the junction kept 10 bases outside the gene matches. The length of the CDR3 is 16 residues. CDR3 nucleotide sequence: TGTGCCAGCAGTTTATTTCTGGGACAGGGGCCTTGGGGCTACACCTTC. It yields the protein CASSLFLGQGPWGYTF.

This clonotype came up many times. V and J are TRBV12-3 or TRBV12-4 and TRBJ2-7, with 7 bases identical to TRBD1. Trimming at V came to 6 bases and at J to 0 bases, leaving 2 bases not matched to a gene. The CDR3 totals 13 residues. The CDR3 DNA reads as TGTGCCAGCAGACAGGGGTCCTCCTACGAGCAGTACTTC. Translating it yields CASRQGSSYEQYF.

This clonotype has just a few counts. The chain is built from TRBV27 and TRBJ2-5, with TRBD2 matching over 8 bases. The V gene's germline CDR1 is MNHEY and CDR2 SMNVEV (reference sequence). Trimming took 1 base from V and 2 from J; bases not matched to a gene: 6. The CDR3 has 16 amino acids. For the CDR3, the DNA is TGTGCCAGCAGTTTATTTTCCGGACTAGCTCAAGAGACCCAGTACTTC. It specifies CASSLFSGLAQETQYF.

To note about this clonotype: A junction boundary mismatches the germline segment, possibly from a read error. The chain is built from TRBV5-1 and TRBJ2-1; D tentatively fits TRBD1 or TRBD2 (5 bases each). This CDR3 spans 14 amino acids. In germline, CDR1 is SGHRS, CDR2 YFSETQ. CDR3 sequence: CASGLGTPGNEQFF. The CDR3 DNA sequence: TGCGCCAGCGGCTTGGGGACCCCAGGGAATGAGCAGTTCTTC.

The chain couples TRBV29-1 to TRBJ1-4; no clear D. The V end was cut by 7 bases, the J end by 7 bases, with 22 bases between. The CDR3 totals 15 residues. CDR1 and CDR2 (germline): SQVTM, ANQGSEA. CDR3 loop: CSAEGGRQSPEKLFF. CDR3 nucleotides: TGCAGCGCCGAGGGAGGAAGGCAATCTCCTGAAAAACTGTTTTTT.

This clonotype was counted a few times. This chain joins TRBV3-1 and TRBJ1-6; 7 nucleotides agree with TRBD1. This CDR3 has 17 amino acids. Trimming removed 5 bases from V and 7 bases from J; junction bases left unmatched: 14. CDR1 is LGHDT and CDR2 is YNNKEL in the germline V gene (reference sequence). The CDR3 coding sequence is TGTGCCAGCAGCACCCTACTGACAGGGCCATCAAATTCACCCCTCCACTTT. Its protein is CASSTLLTGPSNSPLHF.

In this sample, this clonotype turned up a few times. V gene TRBV25-1 combines with J gene TRBJ2-5; 8 positions match TRBD2. CDR1 is MGHDK, CDR2 SYGVNS, per germline. V gave up 9 bases and J gave up 5 bases; unmatched junction bases: 8. The CDR3 contains 13 residues. The CDR3 DNA sequence: TGTGCCAGTCTTTTAAGCGGGAGCGAGACCCAGTACTTC. It translates to CASLLSGSETQYF.

The chain links TRBV27 to TRBJ1-6, with D perhaps TRBD1 (5 bases). Germline V gene lookup returns CDR1 MNHEY and CDR2 SMNVEV (reference sequence). Between the trimmed V and J ends, which lost 6 bases and 6 bases, there was a span of 15 bases. This CDR3 spans 15 amino acids. CDR3 in amino acids: CASRGDGNPNSPLHF. The CDR3 DNA reads as TGTGCCAGCAGGGGGGACGGGAATCCTAATTCACCCCTCCACTTT.

In regard to this clonotype: This could be a read error, since a much larger clone is one nucleotide away. CDR3 sequence: CSVACRAQRSYEQYF. The CDR3 bases are TGCAGCGTTGCTTGCAGGGCCCAGCGATCCTACGAGCAGTACTTC. The chain recombines TRBV29-1 with TRBJ2-5; possibly TRBD1 for D (5 bases). The end of the DNA fits TRBJ2-7 better, so the J call may be wrong. The germline gives CDR1 SQVTM, CDR2 ANQGSEA. There are 15 residues in the CDR3.

The chain couples TRBV3-1 to TRBJ2-1; 10 bases line up with TRBD2. This CDR3 is 15 amino acids long. Germline V gene sequence: CDR1 LGHDT, CDR2 YNNKEL (reference sequence). Trimming took 0 bases from V and 13 from J; bases not matched to a gene: 9. CDR3 protein: CASSQEALAGLLQFF. In nucleotides, the CDR3 is TGTGCCAGCAGCCAAGAGGCACTAGCGGGACTACTCCAGTTCTTC.

This clonotype was counted only a few times. The rearrangement links TRBV6-6 to TRBJ1-1; 8 bases are shared with TRBD1. This CDR3 comprises 15 residues. With V trimmed by 5 bases and J by 5 bases, 10 bases remained unmatched. The germline V gene encodes CDR1 MNHNY and CDR2 SVGAGI (reference sequence). CDR3 sequence: CASSPLGQGRTEAFF. The CDR3 DNA sequence: TGTGCCAGCAGTCCTCTAGGACAGGGAAGAACTGAAGCTTTCTTT.

The chain combines TRBV10-3 with TRBJ2-2; 9 bases map to TRBD2. The CDR3 covers 15 residues. V shed 10 bases and J 4 bases; nucleotides not matched to a gene: 10. Germline V gene lookup returns CDR1 ENHRY and CDR2 SYGVKD. DNA for the CDR3: TGTGCCAACGCGCGGGGACTAGCAGCCACCGGGGAGCTGTTTTTT. Translation gives CANARGLAATGELFF.

The rearrangement joins TRBV20-1 to TRBJ2-1, with TRBD2 matching 7 bases. The CDR3 spans 14 residues. Germline assignment: CDR1 DFQATT and CDR2 SNEGSKA (reference sequence). Germline trimming cut 1 base from V and 5 bases from J; bases unmatched to any gene: 5. The CDR3 spells CSARGPRENNEQFF. For the CDR3, the DNA is TGCAGTGCTAGAGGCCCGCGGGAGAACAATGAGCAGTTCTTC.

This clonotype was detected only a few times. The chain has TRBV12-3 or TRBV12-4 and TRBJ1-3; D remains ambiguous. V lost 7 bases to trimming and J lost 0 bases, with 13 bases between them. The CDR3 has 15 amino acids. The CDR3 region is CASTQSGVSGNTIYF. In DNA form, the CDR3 reads TGTGCCAGCACGCAGTCGGGAGTCTCTGGAAACACCATATATTTT.

The chain is built from TRBV28 and TRBJ1-2; weak D call: TRBD1 (6 bases). The CDR3 loop spans 13 amino acids. Germline V lookup: CDR1 MDHEN, CDR2 SYDVKM. V lost 8 bases and J lost 12, with 22 bases in between. CDR3 nucleotide sequence: TGTGCCAGCGGAGGGGACACCAAGCTTGGGGACACCTTC. Translation gives CASGGDTKLGDTF.

V is TRBV28 and J is TRBJ2-7, with 7 bases lining up with TRBD2. CDR3 length: 14 amino acids. V gave up 5 bases and J gave up 2 bases; unmatched junction bases: 6. Germline loops: CDR1 MDHEN, CDR2 SYDVKM. Here the CDR3 reads CASSTRLAAYEQYF. Here the CDR3 DNA reads TGTGCCAGCAGTACCCGACTAGCCGCCTACGAGCAGTACTTC.

The rearrangement joins TRBV5-6 to TRBJ2-1; weak D call: TRBD2 (6 bases). The DNA end lines up better with TRBJ2-7; the J call may be wrong. There are 16 residues in the CDR3. Germline CDR1 reads SGHDT; CDR2 reads YYEEEE. In DNA, the CDR3 is TGTGCCAGCAGCCCCGAAAGAGCGGGTTCCTACAATGAGCAGTACTTC. Its translation is CASSPERAGSYNEQYF.

This chain connects TRBV5-1 to TRBJ2-1; a weak D match, TRBD2 (6 bases). V was pared by 0 bases and J by 4 bases, with 14 bases between. The CDR3 spans 16 residues. CDR1 and CDR2 from the germline V gene are SGHRS and YFSETQ. The DNA for the CDR3 is TGCGCCAGCAGCTTGGAGACAGCGGGCGGATACAATGAGCAGTTCTTC. Protein sequence: CASSLETAGGYNEQFF. Variable domain in full (rest from reference TRBV5-1 and TRBJ2-1): KAGVTQTPRYLIKTRGQQVTLSCSPISGHRSVSWYQQTPGQGLQFLFEYFSETQRNKGNFPGRFSGRQFSNSRSEMNVSTLELGDSALYLCASSLETAGGYNEQFFGPGTRLTVL.

The chain uses TRBV25-1 and TRBJ1-6; 8 bases are a match to TRBD1. Losses at the gene ends were 4 bases for V and 7 bases for J; bases not matched to a gene: 15. This CDR3 spans 18 amino acids. The germline CDR1 and CDR2 sequences are MGHDK and SYGVNS. CDR3 loop: CASSGAPWTGRSNSPLHF. The CDR3 bases are TGTGCCAGCAGTGGCGCCCCCTGGACAGGGCGCAGCAATTCACCCCTCCACTTT.

There are a few counts of this clonotype. CDR3 loop: CASSLVSGKDTQYF. The DNA for the CDR3 is TGTGCCAGCAGCTTAGTCTCCGGGAAGGATACGCAGTATTTT. This chain joins TRBV7-9 and TRBJ2-3; D is possibly TRBD2 (5 bases). Germline CDR1 reads SEHNR; CDR2 reads FQNEAQ (reference sequence). Deletions cut 1 base from V and 6 bases from J, with 11 bases between. This CDR3 comprises 14 residues. The whole variable domain, remainder taken from reference TRBV7-9 and TRBJ2-3, is DTGVSQNPRHKITKRGQNVTFRCDPISEHNRLYWYRQTLGQGPEFLTYFQNEAQLEKSRLLSDRFSAERPKGSFSTLEIQRTEQGDSAMYLCASSLVSGKDTQYFGPGTRLTVL.

The genes are TRBV20-1 and TRBJ2-3; TRBD2 agrees at 8 bases. The CDR3 runs to 17 residues. The V gene's germline CDR1 is DFQATT and CDR2 SNEGSKA (reference sequence). The junction had 15 bases not matched to a gene; V was cut back by 3 bases and J by 4 bases. CDR3 sequence reads: CSASVAGGEFLPDTQYF. The CDR3 nucleotides are TGCAGTGCTAGTGTGGCGGGAGGCGAGTTCCTCCCAGATACGCAGTATTTT.

The chain has TRBV20-1 and TRBJ1-6; no firm D call. Germline lookup yields CDR1 DFQATT and CDR2 SNEGSKA (reference sequence). Trimming removed 6 bases from V and 2 bases from J, with 14 bases in between. The CDR3 totals 15 residues. CDR3 bases: TGCAGTGCCCCAAGCGGGATTGCCTATAATTCACCCCTCCACTTT. Its protein product is CSAPSGIAYNSPLHF.

There are a few counts of this clonotype. The chain employs TRBV12-3 or TRBV12-4 and TRBJ2-7; D might be TRBD2 (5 bases). Trimming removed 3 bases at V and 5 bases at J, with 11 bases between. There are 13 residues in the CDR3. CDR3 sequence reads: CASSFERADEQYF. The DNA of the CDR3 is TGTGCCAGCAGTTTTGAGAGGGCAGACGAGCAGTACTTC.

This clonotype showed up just a few times. The chain combines TRBV9 with TRBJ2-1, with D possibly TRBD2 on 6 matching bases. This CDR3 has 15 amino acids. Trimming left V 0 bases short and J 5 bases short, with 12 bases between. Germline V CDR1 and CDR2: SGDLS, YYNGEE. The CDR3 DNA reads TGTGCCAGCAGCGTAGTTGGGGGAGGCAACAATGAGCAGTTCTTC. This sequence encodes CASSVVGGGNNEQFF.

This clonotype was found a few times. The V and J genes are TRBV7-2 and TRBJ2-2; D remains unclear. Trimming cost V 5 bases and J 0 bases, with 7 bases left between them. The CDR3 sequence is 14 residues long. Germline values: CDR1 SGHTA, CDR2 FQGNSA. The CDR3 region is CASSRRSNTGELFF. CDR3 DNA sequence: TGTGCCAGCAGCCGTAGATCGAACACCGGGGAGCTGTTTTTT.